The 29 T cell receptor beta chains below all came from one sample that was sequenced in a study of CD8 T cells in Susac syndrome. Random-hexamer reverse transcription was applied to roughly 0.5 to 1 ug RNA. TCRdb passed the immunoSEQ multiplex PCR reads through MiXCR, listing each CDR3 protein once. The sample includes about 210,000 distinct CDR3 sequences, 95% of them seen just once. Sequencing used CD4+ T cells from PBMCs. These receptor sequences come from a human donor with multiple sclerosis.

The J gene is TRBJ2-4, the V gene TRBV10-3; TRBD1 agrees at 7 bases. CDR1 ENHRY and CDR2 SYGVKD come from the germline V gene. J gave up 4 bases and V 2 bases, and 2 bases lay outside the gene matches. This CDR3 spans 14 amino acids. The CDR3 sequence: CAISEPGQKNIQYF. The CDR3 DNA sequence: TGTGCCATCAGTGAGCCGGGACAGAAAAACATTCAGTACTTC.

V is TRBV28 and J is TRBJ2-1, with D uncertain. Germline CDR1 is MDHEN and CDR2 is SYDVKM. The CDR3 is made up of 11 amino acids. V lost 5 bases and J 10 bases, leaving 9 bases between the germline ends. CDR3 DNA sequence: TGTGCCAGCAGTAGGGATCTGGAGCAGTTCTTC. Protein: CASSRDLEQFF.

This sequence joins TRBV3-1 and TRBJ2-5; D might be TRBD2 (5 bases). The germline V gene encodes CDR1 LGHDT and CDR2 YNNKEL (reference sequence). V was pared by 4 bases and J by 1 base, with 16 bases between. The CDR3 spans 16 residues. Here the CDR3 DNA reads TGTGCCAGCAGCCCCCCCGTAGTAGCGAGCCAAGAGACCCAGTACTTC. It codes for CASSPPVVASQETQYF.

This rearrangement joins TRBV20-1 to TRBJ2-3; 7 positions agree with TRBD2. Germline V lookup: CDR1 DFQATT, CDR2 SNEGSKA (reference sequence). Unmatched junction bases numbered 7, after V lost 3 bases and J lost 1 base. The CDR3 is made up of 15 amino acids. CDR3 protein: CSASPPGGGTDTQYF. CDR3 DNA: TGCAGTGCTAGTCCCCCGGGAGGTGGCACAGATACGCAGTATTTT.

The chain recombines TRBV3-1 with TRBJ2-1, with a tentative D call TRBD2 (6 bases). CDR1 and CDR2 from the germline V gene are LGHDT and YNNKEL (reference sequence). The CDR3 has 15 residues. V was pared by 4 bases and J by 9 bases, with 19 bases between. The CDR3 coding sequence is TGTGCCAGCAGCCCGGGACTCGTGGGAGATGTTGAGCAGTTCTTC. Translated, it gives CASSPGLVGDVEQFF.

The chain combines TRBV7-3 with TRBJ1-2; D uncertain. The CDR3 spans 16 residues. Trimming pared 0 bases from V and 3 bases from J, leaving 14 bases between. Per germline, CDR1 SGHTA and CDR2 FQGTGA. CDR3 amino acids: CASSLTPATLDYGYTF. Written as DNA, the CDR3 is TGTGCCAGCAGCTTAACTCCGGCCACTCTTGACTATGGCTACACCTTC.

CDR3 nucleotide sequence: TGTGCCAGCAGCGTAAACGGGAACCCCTACAATGAGCAGTTCTTC. This gives the protein CASSVNGNPYNEQFF. The chain is built from TRBV9 and TRBJ2-1; possible D gene TRBD2, 5 bases. CDR1 and CDR2 (germline): SGDLS, YYNGEE. Trimming left V 1 base short and J 2 bases short, with 10 bases between. The CDR3 loop spans 15 amino acids.

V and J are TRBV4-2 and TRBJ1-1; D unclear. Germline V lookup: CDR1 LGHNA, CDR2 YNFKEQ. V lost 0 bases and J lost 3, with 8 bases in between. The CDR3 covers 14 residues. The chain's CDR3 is CASSQDQSHTEAFF. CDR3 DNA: TGTGCCAGCAGCCAAGATCAGTCACACACTGAAGCTTTCTTT.

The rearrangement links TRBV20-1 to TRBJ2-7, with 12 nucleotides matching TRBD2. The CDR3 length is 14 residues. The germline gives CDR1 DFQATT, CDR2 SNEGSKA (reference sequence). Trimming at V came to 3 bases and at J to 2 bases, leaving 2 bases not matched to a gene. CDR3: CSARTSGSPYEQYF. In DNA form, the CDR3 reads TGCAGTGCTAGGACTAGCGGGAGCCCCTACGAGCAGTACTTC.

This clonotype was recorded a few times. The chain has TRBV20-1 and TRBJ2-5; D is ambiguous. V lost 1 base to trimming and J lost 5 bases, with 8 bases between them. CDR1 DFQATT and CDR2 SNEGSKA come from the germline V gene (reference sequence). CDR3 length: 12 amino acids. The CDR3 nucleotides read TGCAGTGCTAGAGTTGTTCAGGAGACCCAGTACTTC. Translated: CSARVVQETQYF.

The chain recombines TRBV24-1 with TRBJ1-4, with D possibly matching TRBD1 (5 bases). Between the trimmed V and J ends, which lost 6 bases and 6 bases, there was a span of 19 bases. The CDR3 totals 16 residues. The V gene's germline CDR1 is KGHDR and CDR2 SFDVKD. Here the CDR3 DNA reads TGTGCCACCAGTTCGGGCTGGGGCCGTGGGGATGAAAAACTGTTTTTT. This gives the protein CATSSGWGRGDEKLFF.

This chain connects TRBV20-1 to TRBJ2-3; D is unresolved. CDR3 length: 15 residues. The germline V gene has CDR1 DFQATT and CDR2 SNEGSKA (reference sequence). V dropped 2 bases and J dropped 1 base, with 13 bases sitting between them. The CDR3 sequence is CSARRLLLGTDTQYF. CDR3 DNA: TGCAGTGCTAGAAGACTTCTCTTAGGCACAGATACGCAGTATTTT.

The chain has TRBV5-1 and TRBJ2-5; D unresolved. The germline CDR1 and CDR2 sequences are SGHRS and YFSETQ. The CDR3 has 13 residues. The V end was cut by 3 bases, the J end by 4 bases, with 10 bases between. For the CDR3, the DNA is TGCGCCAGCAGCTACAGTACGGGAGAGACCCAGTACTTC. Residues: CASSYSTGETQYF.

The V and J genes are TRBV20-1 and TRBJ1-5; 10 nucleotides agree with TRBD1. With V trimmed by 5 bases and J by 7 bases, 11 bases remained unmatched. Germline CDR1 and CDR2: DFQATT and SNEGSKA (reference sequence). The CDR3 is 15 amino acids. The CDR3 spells CSAHTRGQGEQPQHF. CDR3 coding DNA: TGCAGTGCTCACACCCGAGGACAGGGGGAGCAGCCCCAGCATTTT.

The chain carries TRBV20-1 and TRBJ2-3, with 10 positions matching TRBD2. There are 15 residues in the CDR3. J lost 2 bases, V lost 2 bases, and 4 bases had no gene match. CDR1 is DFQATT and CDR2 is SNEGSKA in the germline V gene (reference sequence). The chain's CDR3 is CSARRTSGYTDTQYF. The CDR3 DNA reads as TGCAGTGCTAGAAGGACTAGCGGATACACAGATACGCAGTATTTT.

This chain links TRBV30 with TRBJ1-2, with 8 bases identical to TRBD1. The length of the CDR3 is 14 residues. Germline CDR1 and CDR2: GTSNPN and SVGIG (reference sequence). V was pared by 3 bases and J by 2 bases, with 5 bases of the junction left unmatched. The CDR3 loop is CAWRGGQGNYGYTF. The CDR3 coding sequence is TGTGCCTGGAGGGGAGGACAGGGAAACTATGGCTACACCTTC.

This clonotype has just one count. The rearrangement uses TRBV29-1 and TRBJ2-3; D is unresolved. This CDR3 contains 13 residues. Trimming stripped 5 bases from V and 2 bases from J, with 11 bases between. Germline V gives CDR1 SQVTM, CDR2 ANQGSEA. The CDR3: CSVHARFTDTQYF. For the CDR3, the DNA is TGCAGCGTTCACGCTAGGTTCACAGATACGCAGTATTTT.

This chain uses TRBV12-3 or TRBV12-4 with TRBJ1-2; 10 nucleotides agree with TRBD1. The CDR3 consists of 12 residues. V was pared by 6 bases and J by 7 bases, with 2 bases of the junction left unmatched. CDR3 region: CASSRTGGGYTF. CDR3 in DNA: TGTGCCAGCAGCAGGACAGGGGGTGGCTACACCTTC.

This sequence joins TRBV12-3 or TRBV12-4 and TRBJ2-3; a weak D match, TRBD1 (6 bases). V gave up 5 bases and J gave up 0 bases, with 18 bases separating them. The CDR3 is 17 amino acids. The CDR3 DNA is TGTGCCAGCAGTCCAAACCGAGGGGGAGTTAGCACAGATACGCAGTATTTT. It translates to CASSPNRGGVSTDTQYF.

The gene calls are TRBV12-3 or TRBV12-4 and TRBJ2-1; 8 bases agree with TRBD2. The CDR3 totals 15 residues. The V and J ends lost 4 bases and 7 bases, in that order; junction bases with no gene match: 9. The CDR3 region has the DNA TGTGCCAGCAGTTCAACTAGCGGAGGGTGGAATGAGCAGTTCTTC. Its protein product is CASSSTSGGWNEQFF.

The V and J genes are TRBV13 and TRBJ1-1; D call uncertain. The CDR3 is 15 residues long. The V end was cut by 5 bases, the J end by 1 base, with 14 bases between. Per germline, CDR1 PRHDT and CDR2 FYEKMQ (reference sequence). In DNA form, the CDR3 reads TGTGCCAGCAGCCCCCGACGGGCGGCGAACACTGAAGCTTTCTTT. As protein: CASSPRRAANTEAFF. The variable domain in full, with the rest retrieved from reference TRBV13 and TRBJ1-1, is AAGVIQSPRHLIKEKRETATLKCYPIPRHDTVYWYQQGPGQDPQFLISFYEKMQSDKGSIPDRFSAQQFSDYHSELNMSSLELGDSALYFCASSPRRAANTEAFFGQGTRLTVV.

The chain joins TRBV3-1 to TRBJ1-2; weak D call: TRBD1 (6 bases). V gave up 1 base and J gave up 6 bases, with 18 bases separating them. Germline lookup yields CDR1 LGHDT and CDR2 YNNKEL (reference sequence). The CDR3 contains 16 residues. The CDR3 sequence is CASSQARIQGTNGYTF. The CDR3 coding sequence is TGTGCCAGCAGCCAAGCCCGAATACAGGGCACGAATGGCTACACCTTC.

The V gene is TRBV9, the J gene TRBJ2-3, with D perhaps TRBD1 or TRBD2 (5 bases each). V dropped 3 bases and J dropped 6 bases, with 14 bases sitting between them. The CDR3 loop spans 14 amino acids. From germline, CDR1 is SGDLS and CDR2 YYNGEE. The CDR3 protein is CASSAREGMDTQYF. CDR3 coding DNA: TGTGCCAGCAGCGCCAGAGAGGGGATGGATACGCAGTATTTT.

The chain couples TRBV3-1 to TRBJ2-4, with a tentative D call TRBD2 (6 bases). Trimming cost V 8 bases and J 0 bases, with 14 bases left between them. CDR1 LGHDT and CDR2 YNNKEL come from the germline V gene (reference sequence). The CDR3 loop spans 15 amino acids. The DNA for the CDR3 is TGTGCCAGCGGGGGGTCCAGGCTAGCCAAAAACATTCAGTACTTC. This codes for CASGGSRLAKNIQYF.

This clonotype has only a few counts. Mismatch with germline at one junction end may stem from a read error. CDR3 sequence (DNA): TGTGCCAGCTCATTAGGACTAGCGGGAGGCAATGAGCAGTTCTTC. Residues: CASSLGLAGGNEQFF. J is TRBJ2-1 and V is TRBV5-1; TRBD2 matches at 14 bases. This CDR3 is 15 amino acids long. The germline CDR1 and CDR2 sequences are SGHRS and YFSETQ.

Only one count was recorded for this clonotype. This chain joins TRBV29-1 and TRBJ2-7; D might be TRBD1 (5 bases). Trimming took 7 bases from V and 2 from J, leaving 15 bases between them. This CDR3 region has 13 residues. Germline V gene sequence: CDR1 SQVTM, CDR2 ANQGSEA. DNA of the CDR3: TGCAGCGCCGGGCCTCAAGGGGCCTACGAGCAGTACTTC. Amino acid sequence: CSAGPQGAYEQYF.

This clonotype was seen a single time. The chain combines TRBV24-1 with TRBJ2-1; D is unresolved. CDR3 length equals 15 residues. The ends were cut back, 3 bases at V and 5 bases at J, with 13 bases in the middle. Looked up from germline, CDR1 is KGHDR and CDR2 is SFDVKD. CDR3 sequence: CATSDGPKSHNEQFF. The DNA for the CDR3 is TGTGCCACCAGTGATGGACCGAAGTCCCACAATGAGCAGTTCTTC.

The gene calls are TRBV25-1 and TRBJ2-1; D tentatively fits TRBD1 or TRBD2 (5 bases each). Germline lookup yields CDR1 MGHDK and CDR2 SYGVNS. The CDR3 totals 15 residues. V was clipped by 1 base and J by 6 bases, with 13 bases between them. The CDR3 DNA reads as TGTGCCAGCAGTGAATTAAGGGACCTGGCCAATGAGCAGTTCTTC. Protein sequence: CASSELRDLANEQFF.

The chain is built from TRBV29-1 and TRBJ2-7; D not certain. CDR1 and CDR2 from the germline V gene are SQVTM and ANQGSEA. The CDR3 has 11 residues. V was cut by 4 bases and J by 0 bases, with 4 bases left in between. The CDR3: CSVVYSYEQYF. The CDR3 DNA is TGCAGCGTTGTGTACTCCTACGAGCAGTACTTC.